This is a list of T cell receptor beta chains from one sample in a study of TIL therapy for anti-PD-1-resistant metastatic lung cancer. The table came from immunoSEQ multiplex PCR; TCRdb's copy has only in-frame clones and leaves some out. The sample lists about 47,000 clones, 86% occurring once. Sequences were derived from blood, sampled at baseline. The receptors derive from a person aged 25 to 80 with non-small cell lung cancer. CDR3s include the opening cysteine and the closing phenylalanine or tryptophan. The order of the fields is J gene, clone size, D gene, V gene, CDR3 protein, CDR3 DNA. The D gene is left open where the match is weak. Clone size is shown for a subset of rows, as once, few, many or a class of expanded clone.

j_call: TRBJ2-1
clone_size: .
d_call: .
v_call: TRBV29-1
cdr3_aa: CSVGFDEQFF
cdr3_nt: TGCAGCGTGGGGTTTGATGAGCAGTTCTTC

j_call: TRBJ1-2
clone_size: .
d_call: TRBD1
v_call: TRBV10-3
cdr3_aa: CAISDGTGMRGYTF
cdr3_nt: TGTGCCATCAGTGATGGGACAGGGATGCGGGGCTACACCTTC

j_call: TRBJ2-1
clone_size: .
d_call: .
v_call: TRBV11-3
cdr3_aa: CASSPLLAGFNEQFF
cdr3_nt: TGTGCCAGCAGCCCCCTCCTAGCTGGGTTTAATGAGCAGTTCTTC

j_call: TRBJ1-2
clone_size: .
d_call: .
v_call: TRBV28
cdr3_aa: CASSVFNYGYTF
cdr3_nt: TGTGCCAGCAGCGTGTTTAACTATGGCTACACCTTC

j_call: TRBJ2-1
clone_size: .
d_call: .
v_call: TRBV4-2
cdr3_aa: CASSDQIGGGDSEQFF
cdr3_nt: TGTGCCAGCAGCGACCAAATAGGGGGAGGGGATAGTGAGCAGTTCTTC

j_call: TRBJ2-3
clone_size: .
d_call: TRBD1
v_call: TRBV10-1
cdr3_aa: CASSEGDRGSTDTQYF
cdr3_nt: TGCGCCAGCAGTGAGGGGGACAGGGGGAGCACAGATACGCAGTATTTT

j_call: TRBJ2-2
clone_size: .
d_call: .
v_call: TRBV29-1
cdr3_aa: CSVQRPGQDTGELFF
cdr3_nt: TGCAGCGTTCAGCGACCGGGACAAGACACCGGGGAGCTGTTTTTT

j_call: TRBJ1-1
clone_size: .
d_call: .
v_call: TRBV28
cdr3_aa: CASSPALNTEAFF
cdr3_nt: TGTGCCAGCAGTCCCGCTTTGAACACTGAAGCTTTCTTT

j_call: TRBJ1-1
clone_size: .
d_call: TRBD1
v_call: TRBV27
cdr3_aa: CASSPTRDRGPEAFF
cdr3_nt: TGTGCCAGCAGTCCTACTAGGGACAGGGGACCTGAAGCTTTCTTT

j_call: TRBJ2-2
clone_size: .
d_call: .
v_call: TRBV6-5
cdr3_aa: CASSSGPTTTGELFF
cdr3_nt: TGTGCCAGCAGTTCCGGACCGACCACCACCGGGGAGCTGTTTTTT

j_call: TRBJ2-1
clone_size: .
d_call: TRBD1
v_call: TRBV10-1
cdr3_aa: CAGSAGTGRYNEQFF
cdr3_nt: TGCGCCGGCAGTGCTGGGACAGGGCGTTACAATGAGCAGTTCTTC

j_call: TRBJ2-2
clone_size: .
d_call: .
v_call: TRBV7-6
cdr3_aa: CASSLELVTTGELFF
cdr3_nt: TGTGCCAGCAGCTTAGAACTAGTGACCACCGGGGAGCTGTTTTTT

j_call: TRBJ2-7
clone_size: .
d_call: TRBD2
v_call: TRBV29-1
cdr3_aa: CSVKRGGHEQYF
cdr3_nt: TGCAGCGTCAAGCGGGGGGGCCACGAGCAGTACTTC

j_call: TRBJ2-1
clone_size: .
d_call: .
v_call: TRBV11-2
cdr3_aa: CASSLANYNEQFF
cdr3_nt: TGTGCCAGCAGCTTAGCTAACTACAATGAGCAGTTCTTC

j_call: TRBJ2-7
clone_size: .
d_call: TRBD1
v_call: TRBV30
cdr3_aa: CAWTQGAYEQYF
cdr3_nt: TGTGCCTGGACCCAGGGGGCCTACGAGCAGTACTTC

j_call: TRBJ2-2
clone_size: .
d_call: TRBD1
v_call: TRBV4-3
cdr3_aa: CASSQSRDRGFGELFF
cdr3_nt: TGCGCCAGCAGCCAAAGCCGGGACAGGGGATTCGGGGAGCTGTTTTTT

j_call: TRBJ2-7
clone_size: .
d_call: TRBD1
v_call: TRBV7-6
cdr3_aa: CASSHRAGTGGYEQYF
cdr3_nt: TGTGCCAGCAGCCATAGAGCCGGGACAGGGGGCTACGAGCAGTACTTC

j_call: TRBJ2-5
clone_size: once
d_call: .
v_call: TRBV19
cdr3_aa: CASSTSEVVETQYF
cdr3_nt: TGTGCCAGTAGTACCTCGGAGGTAGTTGAGACCCAGTACTTC